What follows are 17 T cell receptor beta chains derived from one specimen sequenced in a study of CD8 T cell repertoires and HIV-1 epitope variants. These receptors have no known antigen. TCRdb's table, derived via immunoSEQ multiplex PCR, lists solely in-frame clones and lacks some. The table records several thousand clones, about three fifths of them present only once. The sample comprised cultured CD8+ T cells derived from PBMCs. These receptors were collected from a male donor with HIV.

This chain joins TRBV28 and TRBJ2-7, with 8 positions matching TRBD2. Germline V gene lookup returns CDR1 MDHEN and CDR2 SYDVKM. Trimming removed 3 bases from V and 0 bases from J; junction bases left unmatched: 7. CDR3 length: 16 residues. The CDR3 bases are TGTGCCAGCAGTTTTCACCCCGGGAGGGCCTCCTACGAGCAGTACTTC. Translated: CASSFHPGRASYEQYF. Complete variable domain (other parts from reference TRBV28 and TRBJ2-7): DVKVTQSSRYLVKRTGEKVFLECVQDMDHENMFWYRQDPGLGLRLIYFSYDVKMKEKGDIPEGYSVSREKKERFSLILESASTNQTSMYLCASSFHPGRASYEQYFGPGTRLTVT.

This chain joins TRBV19 and TRBJ2-5; D uncertain. Trimming pared 4 bases from V and 6 bases from J, leaving 12 bases between. This CDR3 comprises 13 residues. The V gene's germline CDR1 is LNHDA and CDR2 SQIVND (reference sequence). The DNA for the CDR3 is TGTGCCAGTAGTAGCACTCCAGCCAAGACCCAGTACTTC. It yields the protein CASSSTPAKTQYF.

The rearrangement links TRBV5-4 to TRBJ2-7; D is possibly TRBD1 or TRBD2 (5 bases each). Germline V CDR1 and CDR2: SGHNT, YYREEE (reference sequence). Trimming removed 2 bases at V and 6 bases at J, with 15 bases between. This CDR3 contains 14 residues. Here the CDR3 DNA reads TGTGCCAGCAGCTTAGAAGGGACCAGCCCCGAGCAGTACTTC. Translating it yields CASSLEGTSPEQYF.

A few counts support this clone. CDR3 region: CAISERLYNEQFF. As DNA, the CDR3 is TGTGCCATCAGTGAGCGCTTATACAATGAGCAGTTCTTC. The gene calls are TRBV10-3 and TRBJ2-1, with D hard to call. Per germline, CDR1 ENHRY and CDR2 SYGVKD. Trimming took 2 bases from V and 4 from J, leaving 6 bases between them. This CDR3 spans 13 amino acids.

This clone was detected only a few times. V usage is TRBV9 and J usage is TRBJ2-7, with 9 bases identical to TRBD1. The junction had 5 bases not matched to a gene; V was cut back by 0 bases and J by 7 bases. This CDR3 has 14 residues. Germline V gene data show CDR1 as SGDLS and CDR2 as YYNGEE. CDR3 region: CASSVDRGQREQYF. The CDR3 DNA follows: TGTGCCAGCAGCGTAGACAGGGGGCAGCGAGAGCAGTACTTC.

This chain connects TRBV20-1 to TRBJ1-1; D might be TRBD1 (5 bases). The germline CDR1 and CDR2 sequences are DFQATT and SNEGSKA (reference sequence). CDR3 length: 11 amino acids. V was pared by 1 base and J by 10 bases, with 10 bases between. The CDR3 reads CSARAGYGAFF. The CDR3 bases are TGCAGTGCTAGAGCAGGGTATGGAGCTTTCTTT.

V is TRBV7-6 and J is TRBJ2-7; 7 bases map to TRBD1. V lost 3 bases, J lost 7 bases, and 9 bases stayed unmatched. This CDR3 contains 14 residues. Germline V gene lookup returns CDR1 SGHVS and CDR2 FNYEAQ. CDR3 protein: CASSLGQYLREQYF. CDR3 coding DNA: TGTGCCAGCAGCTTGGGACAGTACCTTCGTGAGCAGTACTTC.

V gene TRBV7-2 combines with J gene TRBJ1-5; 9 bases agree with TRBD1. CDR3 length equals 18 residues. Germline V gene sequence: CDR1 SGHTA, CDR2 FQGNSA. After removal of 6 bases from V and 6 bases from J, the junction contained 18 bases not matched to a gene. Written as DNA, the CDR3 is TGTGCCAGCAGATTTAGATTTGACAGGGGGATTGAAAGTCAGCCCCAGCATTTT. This codes for CASRFRFDRGIESQPQHF. The full variable domain, its missing parts supplied by reference TRBV7-2 and TRBJ1-5, is GAGVSQSPSNKVTEKGKDVELRCDPISGHTALYWYRQSLGQGLEFLIYFQGNSAPDKSGLPSDRFSAERTGGSVSTLTIQRTQQEDSAVYLCASRFRFDRGIESQPQHFGDGTRLSIL.

The chain is built from TRBV4-3 and TRBJ2-1; the match to TRBD1 covers 7 bases. The CDR3 is 14 residues long. The J segment lost 7 bases and the V segment lost 0 bases, leaving 3 bases of the junction unmatched. Germline V gene sequence: CDR1 LGHNA, CDR2 YSLEER. The CDR3 DNA reads TGCGCCAGCAGCCAAGATGAGGGGGCGAATGAGCAGTTCTTC. Protein product: CASSQDEGANEQFF.

The CDR3 region has the DNA TGTGCCAGCAGCCTGACAGGGTCATTTACCTACGAGCAGTACTTC. Encoded protein: CASSLTGSFTYEQYF. The chain uses TRBV6-6 and TRBJ2-7, with 7 bases fitting TRBD1. The junction had 10 bases not matched to a gene; V was cut back by 6 bases and J by 2 bases. CDR1 MNHNY and CDR2 SVGAGI come from the germline V gene (reference sequence). The CDR3 runs 15 residues.

A few counts support this clone. The CDR3 sequence is CASSLGDSDSYEQYF. The CDR3 DNA reads as TGTGCCAGCAGCTTGGGGGACAGTGACTCCTACGAGCAGTACTTC. The V call is TRBV5-8, the J call TRBJ2-7, with 7 bases matching TRBD1. V trimming: 0 bases; J trimming: 0 bases; junction bases outside the gene matches: 3. The length of the CDR3 is 15 residues. The germline V gene has CDR1 SGHTS and CDR2 YDEGEE.

V usage is TRBV7-9 and J usage is TRBJ1-4, with 7 bases matching TRBD1. The CDR3 runs 16 residues. V trimming: 3 bases; J trimming: 0 bases; junction bases outside the gene matches: 4. CDR1 and CDR2 (germline): SEHNR, FQNEAQ (reference sequence). The CDR3 DNA reads as TGTGCCAGCAGCTTTGGGACAGCGACAACTAATGAAAAACTGTTTTTT. Amino acids: CASSFGTATTNEKLFF.

The chain has TRBV9 and TRBJ1-3; D unresolved. The CDR3 totals 13 residues. V lost 3 bases, J lost 6 bases, and 10 bases lay in between. Germline values: CDR1 SGDLS, CDR2 YYNGEE. The CDR3 protein is CASSARHENTIYF. Here the CDR3 DNA reads TGTGCCAGCAGCGCACGCCACGAAAACACCATATATTTT.

Points on this clone: This same CDR3 is encoded by further DNA sequences in the sample. CDR3 sequence (DNA): TGCGCCAGCAGCTTGGACTCCTACAATGAGCAGTTCTTC. This translates into CASSLDSYNEQFF. The V call is TRBV5-1, the J call TRBJ2-1; D is uncertain. This CDR3 has 13 amino acids. The V gene lost 0 bases and the J gene lost 0 bases, with 1 base spanning the gap. CDR1 is SGHRS and CDR2 is YFSETQ in the germline V gene. Full variable domain (remainder filled in from reference TRBV5-1 and TRBJ2-1): KAGVTQTPRYLIKTRGQQVTLSCSPISGHRSVSWYQQTPGQGLQFLFEYFSETQRNKGNFPGRFSGRQFSNSRSEMNVSTLELGDSALYLCASSLDSYNEQFFGPGTRLTVL.

The chain has TRBV5-5 and TRBJ1-1, with D uncertain. Germline values: CDR1 SGHKS, CDR2 YYEKEE (reference sequence). The V end lost 3 bases, the J end lost 2 bases, and 14 bases lay between the germline ends. This CDR3 is built from 15 residues. The CDR3 sequence is CASSSLSQVNTEAFF. DNA of the CDR3: TGTGCCAGCAGCTCTCTATCACAAGTAAACACTGAAGCTTTCTTT.

The J gene is TRBJ2-7, the V gene TRBV11-2; possibly TRBD1 for D (6 bases). The V gene's germline CDR1 is SGHAT and CDR2 FQNNGV. This CDR3 is 12 amino acids long. With 8 bases removed from V and 2 bases from J, the gap between germline ends came to 10 bases. CDR3 sequence (DNA): TGTGCCAGCGGACAGCAACCCTACGAGCAGTACTTC. Translating it yields CASGQQPYEQYF.

This sequence joins TRBV6-1 and TRBJ2-2; D tentatively reads TRBD1 or TRBD2 (5 bases each). Germline CDR1 reads MNHNS; CDR2 reads SASEGT. V lost 7 bases to trimming and J lost 7 bases, with 13 bases between them. This CDR3 region has 13 residues. The chain's CDR3 is CASKPGTNGELFF. CDR3 nucleotides: TGTGCCAGCAAGCCCGGGACCAACGGGGAGCTGTTTTTT.